A selection of T cell receptor beta chains follows, all from one sample in a study of long-term antiretroviral therapy in people with HIV. Sequenced by immunoSEQ multiplex PCR; TCRdb stores in-frame clones only, minus some. This table has roughly 33,000 clones, approximately 80% appearing once. The source material was unsorted PBMCs, sampled 3.1 years after starting antiretroviral therapy. The source is a woman aged 50 to 60 with HIV. Both conserved end residues are part of each CDR3. D genes are given only for firm matches. Clone sizes are given selectively: once, few, many, or a class where the clone is expanded.

D,J,size,V,DNA,CDR3
TRBD2,TRBJ2-1,once,TRBV19,TGTGCCAGTAGTGGCCTGACTAGCGGGGCCTACAATGAGCAGTTCTTC,CASSGLTSGAYNEQFF
NA,TRBJ1-1,NA,TRBV2,TGTGCCAGCAGGGTCCAGTGGAACACTGAAGCTTTCTTT,CASRVQWNTEAFF
TRBD2,TRBJ2-6,NA,TRBV5-4,TGTGCCAGCAGCTTGGCGGGGGGGTCTGGGGCCAACGTCCTGACTTTC,CASSLAGGSGANVLTF
NA,TRBJ2-5,NA,TRBV12-5,TGTGCTAGTGGGACTGGTGGGGGGGGCCGGGAGACCCAGTACTTC,CASGTGGGGRETQYF
NA,TRBJ2-1,once,TRBV19,TGTGCCAGTAGCCTGGGAGGGGGCAACAATGAGCAGTTCTTC,CASSLGGGNNEQFF
NA,TRBJ1-2,once,TRBV5-1,TGCGCCAGCAGCTTACAGGCGTCCGCTTACTATGGCTACACCTTC,CASSLQASAYYGYTF
TRBD2,TRBJ2-3,NA,TRBV18,TGTGCCAGCTCACCGCGGGGACTAGCGGGGGGCCGGGCAGATACGCAGTATTTT,CASSPRGLAGGRADTQYF
TRBD1,TRBJ1-6,NA,TRBV6-1,TGTGCCAGCAAACCGGGACAGGGGAGTACACCCCTCCACTTT,CASKPGQGSTPLHF
NA,TRBJ1-5,NA,TRBV6-1,TGTGCCAGCAGTGAAAATCGCTGGAGATGGAACATGGGGCCTAGCAATCAGCCCCAGCATTTT,CASSENRWRWNMGPSNQPQHF
TRBD1,TRBJ1-5,NA,TRBV18,TGTGCCAGCTCACCGGACAGGGGGGGCAATCAGCCCCAGCATTTT,CASSPDRGGNQPQHF
TRBD1,TRBJ2-4,NA,TRBV5-1,TGCGCCAGCAGCACCTGGACAGGGAAGGCCAAAAACATTCAGTACTTC,CASSTWTGKAKNIQYF
NA,TRBJ1-5,NA,TRBV6-4,TGTGCCAGCAGTCACGGAGGCAATCAGCCCCAGCATTTT,CASSHGGNQPQHF
NA,TRBJ2-5,NA,TRBV10-3,TGTGCCATCAGTGAGCCAGAGCAGGCTGTGGGGACCCAGTACTTC,CAISEPEQAVGTQYF
NA,TRBJ1-2,NA,TRBV4-1,TGCGCCAGCAGCCACCCAGGGACTGCTAACTATGGCTACACCTTC,CASSHPGTANYGYTF
TRBD1,TRBJ1-4,NA,TRBV7-9,TGTGCCAGCAGCCCAAACAGGGGGCGGGAGGAAAAACTGTTTTTT,CASSPNRGREEKLFF
NA,TRBJ1-1,NA,TRBV2,TGTGCCAGCACCGATACGAACACTGAAGCTTTCTTT,CASTDTNTEAFF
NA,TRBJ1-2,few,TRBV6-5,TGTGCCAGCAGTCTACAGGGACCGGTAGTTGGCTACACCTTC,CASSLQGPVVGYTF
NA,TRBJ1-5,NA,TRBV30,TGTGCCTGGAGTCTCCCGGTCGGGTTCCCCCCAGTACAGCCCCAGCATTTT,CAWSLPVGFPPVQPQHF
TRBD2,TRBJ2-1,once,TRBV11-2,TGTGCCAGCAGCGAGGGTAGACGGGGGGGGAATGAGCAGTTCTTC,CASSEGRRGGNEQFF
NA,TRBJ1-1,NA,TRBV4-1,TGCGCCAGCAGCCAAGGCAACAGGGTTACTGAAGCTTTCTTT,CASSQGNRVTEAFF
TRBD1,TRBJ1-5,once,TRBV6-6,TGTGCCAGCACCCTAGGACAGGCCGGGCAATCAGCCCAGCATTTT,CASTLGQAGQSAQHF
NA,TRBJ2-5,NA,TRBV12-5,TGTGCTAGTGGTTCAGGTCCGCGCGCGTTCGAAGAGACCCAGTACTTC,CASGSGPRAFEETQYF